Listed below are T cell receptor beta chains from one sample, sequenced in a study of molecular identifiers for immune sequencing clone quantification. From the PCR reads, TCRdb called clonotypes with MiXCR, one entry per CDR3 protein. The sample carries roughly 100,000 distinct CDR3 sequences, about a third recorded once. Sequencing used naive CD8+ T cells from blood, with Jurkat cell RNA spiked in. Receptors were obtained from a human donor in good health. Some libraries in this study had Jurkat cell RNA spiked in. Each CDR3 is given with its conserved first and last residue. D genes are given only for firm matches. The size of a clone is reported for some rows only, either as once, few or many, or as a class for expanded clones.

cdr3_nt: TGTGCCAGCAGTTACAGGGCTGGAAACACCATATATTTT; cdr3_aa: CASSYRAGNTIYF; d_call: -; clone_size: -; v_call: TRBV28; j_call: TRBJ1-3
cdr3_nt: TGTGCCAGCAGCTTGGCAGAGACCCAGTACTTC; cdr3_aa: CASSLAETQYF; d_call: -; clone_size: many; v_call: TRBV5-4; j_call: TRBJ2-5
cdr3_nt: TGTGCCAGCAGCTTCGGCGGGACCGAGCAGAACTTC; cdr3_aa: CASSFGGTEQNF; d_call: -; clone_size: -; v_call: TRBV5-3; j_call: TRBJ2-7
cdr3_nt: TGTGCCAGCAGTGAGTGGAGCTACGAGCAGTACTTC; cdr3_aa: CASSEWSYEQYF; d_call: -; clone_size: many; v_call: TRBV2; j_call: TRBJ2-7
cdr3_nt: TGTGCCAGCAGTTCTCGTCCTTTAGAGGACAGGGGTTATGAGCAGTACTTC; cdr3_aa: CASSSRPLEDRGYEQYF; d_call: TRBD1; clone_size: few; v_call: TRBV27; j_call: TRBJ2-7
cdr3_nt: TGTGCCAGCAGTTTAGGGGTTGGCCAGCCCCAGCATTTT; cdr3_aa: CASSLGVGQPQHF; d_call: -; clone_size: few; v_call: TRBV12-3/TRBV12-4; j_call: TRBJ1-5
cdr3_nt: TGTGCCAGCAGGGGGGACAGTCAGTCCTCTAGCACAGATACGCAGTATTTT; cdr3_aa: CASRGDSQSSSTDTQYF; d_call: TRBD1; clone_size: many; v_call: TRBV2; j_call: TRBJ2-3
cdr3_nt: TGCGCCAGCAGCCAAGTGTGGACAGCGGGGGAAAAGAACACCGGGGAGCTGTTTTTT; cdr3_aa: CASSQVWTAGEKNTGELFF; d_call: TRBD2; clone_size: -; v_call: TRBV4-1; j_call: TRBJ2-2
cdr3_nt: TGTGCCAGCACCCCTGCCCCCCGGGACAGGGGGCGGGAGCAGTACTTC; cdr3_aa: CASTPAPRDRGREQYF; d_call: TRBD1; clone_size: -; v_call: TRBV28; j_call: TRBJ2-7
cdr3_nt: TGTGCCAGCAGTTTCGAAGGGGTCAAAGCTTTCTTT; cdr3_aa: CASSFEGVKAFF; d_call: -; clone_size: -; v_call: TRBV12-3/TRBV12-4; j_call: TRBJ1-1
cdr3_nt: TGTGCCAGCAGTTACGGGACAGGGGAGGGTCAGGCTTTCTTT; cdr3_aa: CASSYGTGEGQAFF; d_call: TRBD1; clone_size: -; v_call: TRBV27; j_call: TRBJ1-1
cdr3_nt: TGTGCCAGCAGTTTCGGTGGGGCAGAAGGACTAGCGGGAGATTACTTC; cdr3_aa: CASSFGGAEGLAGDYF; d_call: TRBD2; clone_size: few; v_call: TRBV28; j_call: TRBJ2-7
cdr3_nt: TGTGCCAGCAGCCAAGAATGGCCCAGCGGTGGCGAGCAGTACTTC; cdr3_aa: CASSQEWPSGGEQYF; d_call: -; clone_size: -; v_call: TRBV4-2; j_call: TRBJ2-7
cdr3_nt: TGCGCCAGCAGCCTAATCGGTTACGAGCAGTACTTC; cdr3_aa: CASSLIGYEQYF; d_call: -; clone_size: many; v_call: TRBV5-1; j_call: TRBJ2-7
cdr3_nt: TGCGCCAGCAGCCAGACGACAGGATCGCCCACTGAAGCTTTCTTT; cdr3_aa: CASSQTTGSPTEAFF; d_call: -; clone_size: few; v_call: TRBV4-3; j_call: TRBJ1-1
cdr3_nt: TGCAGTGCTAGGGAACACCCAGATACGCAGAATTTT; cdr3_aa: CSAREHPDTQNF; d_call: -; clone_size: -; v_call: TRBV20-1; j_call: TRBJ2-3
cdr3_nt: TGTGCCAGCAGCCCCGGCCGGCTCGAGCAGTACTTC; cdr3_aa: CASSPGRLEQYF; d_call: -; clone_size: many; v_call: TRBV13; j_call: TRBJ2-7
cdr3_nt: TGCGCCAGCAGCCCAGCGGGAGTAGGGTCCCGGGAGCTGTTTTTT; cdr3_aa: CASSPAGVGSRELFF; d_call: TRBD2; clone_size: -; v_call: TRBV4-3; j_call: TRBJ2-2
cdr3_nt: TGCGCCAGCAGCCAAGTCGATTCAGGGGGGGCTGAAGCTTTCTTT; cdr3_aa: CASSQVDSGGAEAFF; d_call: TRBD1; clone_size: -; v_call: TRBV4-3; j_call: TRBJ1-1
cdr3_nt: TGTGCCACCAGCAGAGATCTGACCAACTACAATGAGCAGTTCTTC; cdr3_aa: CATSRDLTNYNEQFF; d_call: -; clone_size: many; v_call: TRBV15; j_call: TRBJ2-1
cdr3_nt: TGTGCCAGCAGTCCGGACACCCTGAACACTGAAGCTTTCTTT; cdr3_aa: CASSPDTLNTEAFF; d_call: -; clone_size: few; v_call: TRBV27; j_call: TRBJ1-1
cdr3_nt: TGTGCCAGCAGTTTAGGACTTCCAAGCAGGGCTTTCTTT; cdr3_aa: CASSLGLPSRAFF; d_call: -; clone_size: -; v_call: TRBV27; j_call: TRBJ1-1
cdr3_nt: TGCAGTGCTAGTGATACCGCAGCGCGCAATGAGCAGTTCTTC; cdr3_aa: CSASDTAARNEQFF; d_call: -; clone_size: -; v_call: TRBV20-1; j_call: TRBJ2-1
cdr3_nt: TGTGCCAGCAGCCTTACGGGACCCTCCACAGATACGCAGTATTTT; cdr3_aa: CASSLTGPSTDTQYF; d_call: -; clone_size: -; v_call: TRBV11-2; j_call: TRBJ2-3
cdr3_nt: TGTGCCAGCAGCTCACGCCGACGGGGGCGAAGCTCCTACAATGAGCAGTTCTTC; cdr3_aa: CASSSRRRGRSSYNEQFF; d_call: -; clone_size: many; v_call: TRBV7-2; j_call: TRBJ2-1
cdr3_nt: TGCGCCAGCAGCCAGTCGGCGTGGACAACTAATGAAAAACTGTTTTTT; cdr3_aa: CASSQSAWTTNEKLFF; d_call: -; clone_size: many; v_call: TRBV4-3; j_call: TRBJ1-4